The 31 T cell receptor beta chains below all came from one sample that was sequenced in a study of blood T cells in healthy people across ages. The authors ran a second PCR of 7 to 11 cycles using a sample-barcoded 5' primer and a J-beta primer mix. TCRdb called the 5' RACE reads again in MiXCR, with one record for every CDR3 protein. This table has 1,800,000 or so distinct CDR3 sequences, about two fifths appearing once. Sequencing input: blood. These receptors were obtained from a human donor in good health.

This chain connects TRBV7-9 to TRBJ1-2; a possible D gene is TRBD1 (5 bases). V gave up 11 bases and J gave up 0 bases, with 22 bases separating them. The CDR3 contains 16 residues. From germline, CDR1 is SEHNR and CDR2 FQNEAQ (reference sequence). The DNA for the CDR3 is TGTGCCCTAACGGGGTTCGGGGCAGACCCTAACTATGGCTACACCTTC. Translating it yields CALTGFGADPNYGYTF.

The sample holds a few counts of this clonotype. CDR3 DNA: TGTGCCAGCAGTTACTCGATCGGCACCCACAGCCCCTACGAGCAGTACTTC. Translated: CASSYSIGTHSPYEQYF. The chain carries TRBV6-5 and TRBJ2-7; D is unclear. Per the germline V gene, CDR1 is MNHEY and CDR2 is SVGAGI. The V end was cut by 0 bases, the J end by 2 bases, with 17 bases between. The CDR3 is 17 amino acids.

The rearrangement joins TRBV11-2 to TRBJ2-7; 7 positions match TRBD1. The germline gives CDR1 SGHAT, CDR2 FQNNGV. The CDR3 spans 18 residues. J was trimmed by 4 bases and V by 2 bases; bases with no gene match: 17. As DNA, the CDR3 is TGTGCCAGCAGCTTAATGACAGGGCCTCCTGGAATGATGTACGAGCAGTACTTC. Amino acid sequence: CASSLMTGPPGMMYEQYF.

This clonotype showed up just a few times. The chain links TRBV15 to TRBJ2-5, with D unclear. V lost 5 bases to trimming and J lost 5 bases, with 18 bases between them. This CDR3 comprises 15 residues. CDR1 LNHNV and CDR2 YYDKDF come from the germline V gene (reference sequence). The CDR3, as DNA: TGTGCCACCAGCCCCTTCGACGGGTATAGGGAGACCCAGTACTTC. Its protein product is CATSPFDGYRETQYF.

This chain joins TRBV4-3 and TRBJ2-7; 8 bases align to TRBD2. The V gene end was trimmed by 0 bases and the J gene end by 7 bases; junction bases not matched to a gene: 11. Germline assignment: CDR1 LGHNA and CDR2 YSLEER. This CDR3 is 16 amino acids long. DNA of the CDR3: TGCGCCAGCAGCCAAGATCGACTAGCGTCGTACAATGAGCAGTACTTC. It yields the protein CASSQDRLASYNEQYF.

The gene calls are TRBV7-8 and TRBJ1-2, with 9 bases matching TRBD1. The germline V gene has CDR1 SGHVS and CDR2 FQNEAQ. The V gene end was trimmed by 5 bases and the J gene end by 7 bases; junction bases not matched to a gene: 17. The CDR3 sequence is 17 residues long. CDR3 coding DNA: TGTGCCAGCAGCCCTAGGCGGACAGGGGAGGACGGTGGTGGCTACACCTTC. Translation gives CASSPRRTGEDGGGYTF. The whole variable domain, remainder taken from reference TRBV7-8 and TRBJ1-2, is GAGVSQSPRYKVAKRGQDVALRCDPISGHVSLFWYQQALGQGPEFLTYFQNEAQLDKSGLPSDRFFAERPEGSVSTLKIQRTQQEDSAVYLCASSPRRTGEDGGGYTFGSGTRLTVV.

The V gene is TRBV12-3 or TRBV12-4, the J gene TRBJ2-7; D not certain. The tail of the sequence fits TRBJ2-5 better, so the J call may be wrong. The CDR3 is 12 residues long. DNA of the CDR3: TGTGCCAGCAATTTCCGGGTGGGGACCCAGTACTTC. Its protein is CASNFRVGTQYF.

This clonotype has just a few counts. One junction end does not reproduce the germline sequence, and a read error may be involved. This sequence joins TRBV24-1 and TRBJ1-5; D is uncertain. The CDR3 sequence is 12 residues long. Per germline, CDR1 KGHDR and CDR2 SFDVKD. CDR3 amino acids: CAASDFGQPQHF. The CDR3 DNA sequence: TGTGCCGCCAGTGATTTCGGTCAGCCCCAGCATTTT.

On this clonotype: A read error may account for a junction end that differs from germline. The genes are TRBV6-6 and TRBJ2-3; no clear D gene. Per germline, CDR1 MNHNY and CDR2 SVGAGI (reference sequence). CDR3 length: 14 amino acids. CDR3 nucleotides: TGCGCCAGCAGTTACTCGAAAGGGTCAGATACGCAGTATTTT. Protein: CASSYSKGSDTQYF.

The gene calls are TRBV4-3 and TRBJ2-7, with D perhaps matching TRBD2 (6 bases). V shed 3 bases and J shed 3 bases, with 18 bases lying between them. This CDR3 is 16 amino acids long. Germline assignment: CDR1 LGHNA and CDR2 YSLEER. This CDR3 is CASSQGLNRKGYEQYF. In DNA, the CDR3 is TGCGCCAGCAGCCAGGGACTGAACAGGAAAGGCTACGAGCAGTACTTC.

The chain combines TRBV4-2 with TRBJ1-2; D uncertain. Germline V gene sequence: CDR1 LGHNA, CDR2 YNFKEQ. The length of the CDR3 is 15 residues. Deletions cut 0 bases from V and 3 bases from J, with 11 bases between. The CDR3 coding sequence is TGTGCCAGCAGCCAAGATTCCCGAGGTGACTATGGCTACACCTTC. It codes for CASSQDSRGDYGYTF.

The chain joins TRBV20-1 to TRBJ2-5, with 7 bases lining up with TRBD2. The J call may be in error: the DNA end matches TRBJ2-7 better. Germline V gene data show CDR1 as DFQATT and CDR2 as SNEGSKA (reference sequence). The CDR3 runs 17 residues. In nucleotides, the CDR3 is TGCAGTGCTAGAGTCTCGGTTCTCGCGGGAGTTTACTACGAGCAGTACTTC. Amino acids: CSARVSVLAGVYYEQYF.

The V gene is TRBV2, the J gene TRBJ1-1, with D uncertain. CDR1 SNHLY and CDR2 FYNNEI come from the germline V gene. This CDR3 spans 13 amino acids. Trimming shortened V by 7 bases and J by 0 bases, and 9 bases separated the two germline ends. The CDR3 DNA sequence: TGTGCCAGCAAGGAACAGATGAACACTGAAGCTTTCTTT. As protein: CASKEQMNTEAFF.

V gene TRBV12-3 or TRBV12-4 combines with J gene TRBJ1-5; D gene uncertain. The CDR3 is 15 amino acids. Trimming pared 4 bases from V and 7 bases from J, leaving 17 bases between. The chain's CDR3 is CASSSRAPGSQPQHF. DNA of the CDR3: TGTGCCAGCAGTTCTCGGGCCCCGGGCAGCCAGCCCCAGCATTTT.

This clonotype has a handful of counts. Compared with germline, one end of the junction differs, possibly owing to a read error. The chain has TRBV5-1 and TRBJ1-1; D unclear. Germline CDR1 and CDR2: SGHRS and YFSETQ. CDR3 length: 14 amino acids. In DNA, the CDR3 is TGTGCCAGCAGTTTGGAACCGGGAAACACTGAAGCTTTCTTT. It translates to CASSLEPGNTEAFF.

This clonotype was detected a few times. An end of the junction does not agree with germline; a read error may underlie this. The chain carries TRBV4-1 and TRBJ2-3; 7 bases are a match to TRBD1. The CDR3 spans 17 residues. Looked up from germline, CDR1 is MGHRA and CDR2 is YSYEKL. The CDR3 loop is CASSQTRDRYSTDSQYF. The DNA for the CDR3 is TGCGCCAGCAGCCAGACGAGGGACAGATATTCAACAGATTCGCAGTATTTT.

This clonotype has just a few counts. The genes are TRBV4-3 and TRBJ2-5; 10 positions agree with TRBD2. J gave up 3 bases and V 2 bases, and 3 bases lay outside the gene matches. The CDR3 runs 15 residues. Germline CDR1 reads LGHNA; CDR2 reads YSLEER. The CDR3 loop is CASSQLLAGKETQYF. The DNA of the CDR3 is TGCGCCAGCAGCCAACTACTAGCGGGGAAAGAGACCCAGTACTTC.

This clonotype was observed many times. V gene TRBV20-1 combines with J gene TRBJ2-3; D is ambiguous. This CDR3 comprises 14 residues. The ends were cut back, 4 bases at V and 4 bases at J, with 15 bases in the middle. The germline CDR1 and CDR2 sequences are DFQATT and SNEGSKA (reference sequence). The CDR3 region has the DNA TGCAGTGCTACCTCCGGACGGCCGGCAGATACGCAGTATTTT. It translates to CSATSGRPADTQYF.

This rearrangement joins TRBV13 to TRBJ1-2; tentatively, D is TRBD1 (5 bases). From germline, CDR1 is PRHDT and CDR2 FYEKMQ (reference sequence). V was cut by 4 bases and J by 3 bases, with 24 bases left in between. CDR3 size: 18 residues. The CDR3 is CASSSSSPFDQGYYGYTF. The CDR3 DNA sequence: TGTGCCAGCAGCTCCTCCAGCCCCTTTGATCAGGGATACTATGGCTACACCTTC.

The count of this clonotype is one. The CDR3 bases are TGTGCCAGCAGCGTCACAGGGGCCCCTTCCGAGCCCCAGCATTTT. Protein: CASSVTGAPSEPQHF. The gene calls are TRBV9 and TRBJ1-5; 7 nucleotides line up with TRBD1. The CDR3 is 15 amino acids. Germline V gives CDR1 SGDLS, CDR2 YYNGEE. V lost 2 bases to trimming and J lost 8 bases; unmatched junction nucleotides: 10.

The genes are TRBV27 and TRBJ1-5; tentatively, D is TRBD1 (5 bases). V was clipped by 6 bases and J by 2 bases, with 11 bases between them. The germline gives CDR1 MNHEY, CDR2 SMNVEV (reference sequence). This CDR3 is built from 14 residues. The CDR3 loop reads CASSPMGRNQPQHF. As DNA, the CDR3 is TGTGCCAGCAGCCCTATGGGGCGCAATCAGCCCCAGCATTTT.

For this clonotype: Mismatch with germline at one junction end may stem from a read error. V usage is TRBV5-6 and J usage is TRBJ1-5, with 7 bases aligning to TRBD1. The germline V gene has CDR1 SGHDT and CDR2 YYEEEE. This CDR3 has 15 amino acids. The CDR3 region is CASGLGDRVGQPQHF. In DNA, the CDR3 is TGTGCCAGCGGCTTGGGAGACAGGGTTGGTCAGCCCCAGCATTTT. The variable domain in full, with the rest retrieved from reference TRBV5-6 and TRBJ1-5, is DAGVTQSPTHLIKTRGQQVTLRCSPKSGHDTVSWYQQALGQGPQFIFQYYEEEERQRGNFPDRFSGHQFPNYSSELNVNALLLGDSALYLCASGLGDRVGQPQHFGDGTRLSIL.

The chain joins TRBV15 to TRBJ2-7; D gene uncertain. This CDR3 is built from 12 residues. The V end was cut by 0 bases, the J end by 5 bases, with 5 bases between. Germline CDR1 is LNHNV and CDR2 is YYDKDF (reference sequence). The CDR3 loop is CATSRDLNEQYF. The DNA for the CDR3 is TGTGCCACCAGCAGAGATCTGAACGAGCAGTACTTC.

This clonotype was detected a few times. CDR3 DNA sequence: TGTGCCAGCAGCCCCCAGGCTTGGGCTAATGAAAAACTGTTTTTT. It yields the protein CASSPQAWANEKLFF. The chain joins TRBV7-2 to TRBJ1-4; D uncertain. Trimming stripped 5 bases from V and 3 bases from J, with 13 bases between. This CDR3 contains 15 residues. Germline CDR1 reads SGHTA; CDR2 reads FQGNSA.

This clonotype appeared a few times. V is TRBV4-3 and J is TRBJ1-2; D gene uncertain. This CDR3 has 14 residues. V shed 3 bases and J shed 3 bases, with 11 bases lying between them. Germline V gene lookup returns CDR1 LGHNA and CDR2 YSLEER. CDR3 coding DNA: TGCGCCAGCAGCCATTATAGGGAGGACTATGGCTACACCTTC. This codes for CASSHYREDYGYTF.

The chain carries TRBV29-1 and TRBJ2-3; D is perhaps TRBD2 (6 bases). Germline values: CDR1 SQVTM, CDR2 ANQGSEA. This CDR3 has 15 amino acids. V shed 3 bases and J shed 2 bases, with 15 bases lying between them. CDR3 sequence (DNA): TGCAGCGTTGAGTTCGGGACTCGATCCACAGATACGCAGTATTTT. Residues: CSVEFGTRSTDTQYF.

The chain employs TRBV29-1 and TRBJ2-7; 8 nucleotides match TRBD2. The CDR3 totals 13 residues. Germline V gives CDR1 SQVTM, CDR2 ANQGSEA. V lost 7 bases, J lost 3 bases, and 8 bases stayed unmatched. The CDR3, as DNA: TGCAGCGCGGGAGGGGGGGGCAGCTACGAGCAGTACTTC. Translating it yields CSAGGGGSYEQYF.

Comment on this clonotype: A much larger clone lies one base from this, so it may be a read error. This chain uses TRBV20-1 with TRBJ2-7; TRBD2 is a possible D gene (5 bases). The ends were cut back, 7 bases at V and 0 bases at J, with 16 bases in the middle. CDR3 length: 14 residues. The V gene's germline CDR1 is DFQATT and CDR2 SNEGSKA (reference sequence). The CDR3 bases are TGCAGTGTATTGGGCGGGCTGAACTCCTACGAGCAGTACTTC. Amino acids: CSVLGGLNSYEQYF.

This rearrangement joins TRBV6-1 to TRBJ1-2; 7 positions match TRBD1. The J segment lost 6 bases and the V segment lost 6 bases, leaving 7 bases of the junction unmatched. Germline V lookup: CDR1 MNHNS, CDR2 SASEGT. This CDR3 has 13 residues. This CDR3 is CASSKGAGDGYTF. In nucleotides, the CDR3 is TGTGCCAGCAGCAAGGGGGCTGGAGATGGCTACACCTTC.

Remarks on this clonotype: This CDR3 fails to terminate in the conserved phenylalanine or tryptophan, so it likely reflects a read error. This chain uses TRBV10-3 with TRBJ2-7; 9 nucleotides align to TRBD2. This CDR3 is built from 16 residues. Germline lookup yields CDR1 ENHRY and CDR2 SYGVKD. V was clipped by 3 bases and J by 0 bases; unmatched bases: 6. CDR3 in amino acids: CAISDVQRGASYEQYS. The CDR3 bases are TGTGCCATCAGTGATGTCCAGCGGGGGGCCTCCTACGAGCAGTACTCC.

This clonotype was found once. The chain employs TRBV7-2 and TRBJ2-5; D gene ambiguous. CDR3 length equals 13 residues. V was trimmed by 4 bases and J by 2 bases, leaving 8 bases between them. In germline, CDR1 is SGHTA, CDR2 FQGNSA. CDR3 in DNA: TGTGCCAGCAGCTGGGCGGTACAAGAGACCCAGTACTTC. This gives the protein CASSWAVQETQYF. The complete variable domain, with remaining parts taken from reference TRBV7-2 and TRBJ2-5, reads GAGVSQSPSNKVTEKGKDVELRCDPISGHTALYWYRQSLGQGLEFLIYFQGNSAPDKSGLPSDRFSAERTGGSVSTLTIQRTQQEDSAVYLCASSWAVQETQYFGPGTRLLVL.